There are many counts of the clone carrying this TCR beta chain. The antigen is unknown. These data come from a study of human T cells and chemical hapten exposure. General study findings and limits: Alopecia in the donors means their immune response may deviate from healthy people's. TCRs at high frequency, those above 1 in 1000, did not change with DPC sensitization.

The germline CDR1 and CDR2 sequences are SQVTM and ANQGSEA. The CDR3 spans 15 residues. Germline trimming cut 8 bases from V and 4 bases from J; bases unmatched to any gene: 11. It was the library that attached unique molecular identifiers to individual cDNA molecules. From the RACE reads, TCRdb called clonotypes with MiXCR, one entry per CDR3 protein. The sample has around 150,000 distinct CDR3 sequences; approximately 14% are singletons. Time point in this sample: patch test 1, 2 weeks after DPC sensitization. The treatment: therapeutic diphenylcyclopropenone sensitization with weekly scalp DPC. People who gave samples had alopecia, were 18 to 70 years old, and were suitable for DPC.

V gene TRBV29-1 combines with J gene TRBJ2-1, with 10 bases identical to TRBD1. The receptor was derived from a young woman with alopecia areata. Some clones in this sample may be carry-over from other donors' samples. The source was whole blood, collected in connection with sensitization to the hapten diphenylcyclopropenone (DPC). CDR3 nucleotides: TGCAGCATCCCAGACAGGGGGCGAATATACAATGAGCAGTTCTTC. It is translated as CSIPDRGRIYNEQFF.